This passage covers 11 T cell receptor beta chains from one sample sequenced in a study of cytomegalovirus exposure and HLA in healthy donors. PCR amplification relied on 60 Vbeta primers (plus 13 Jbeta primers). Produced via immunoSEQ multiplex PCR; TCRdb's table is partial and in-frame only. Here the sample spans 140,000 or so clones, over 80% being singletons. Sample: PBMCs. The source of these receptors is a woman in her 30s in good health and CMV-seronegative.

The chain employs TRBV18 and TRBJ2-5, with D perhaps TRBD1 (6 bases). The germline CDR1 and CDR2 sequences are KGHSH and LQKENI. V was cut by 0 bases and J by 5 bases, with 13 bases left in between. This CDR3 contains 15 residues. The DNA of the CDR3 is TGTGCCAGCTCACCACCGCAGGGGCGACGGGAGACCCAGTACTTC. Protein product: CASSPPQGRRETQYF.

The chain employs TRBV2 and TRBJ2-2, with 9 bases matching TRBD2. Germline V gene lookup returns CDR1 SNHLY and CDR2 FYNNEI. Losses at the gene ends were 4 bases for V and 6 bases for J; bases not matched to a gene: 9. The CDR3 totals 16 residues. CDR3 region: CASSVPSGGPPGELFF. In nucleotides, the CDR3 is TGTGCCAGCAGTGTCCCAAGCGGGGGGCCCCCCGGGGAGCTGTTTTTT.

This rearrangement joins TRBV29-1 to TRBJ2-2, with 9 bases that match TRBD1. Germline assignment: CDR1 SQVTM and CDR2 ANQGSEA. CDR3 length equals 14 residues. The V and J ends lost 7 bases and 1 base, in that order; junction bases with no gene match: 4. The DNA of the CDR3 is TGCAGCGCGACGGGACAGGGGAACACCGGGGAGCTGTTTTTT. Encoded protein: CSATGQGNTGELFF.

This clone was recorded a few times. The chain links TRBV27 to TRBJ2-1; D possibly corresponds to TRBD1 (6 bases). The V gene's germline CDR1 is MNHEY and CDR2 SMNVEV (reference sequence). CDR3 length: 14 amino acids. The V end lost 6 bases, the J end lost 2 bases, and 11 bases lay between the germline ends. The CDR3: CASRRTVTYNEQFF. The CDR3 DNA is TGTGCCAGCAGGAGGACAGTCACCTACAATGAGCAGTTCTTC.

The chain joins TRBV11-2 to TRBJ1-1, with a tentative D call TRBD1 (5 bases). CDR1 and CDR2 (germline): SGHAT, FQNNGV. This CDR3 has 15 amino acids. The V end lost 5 bases, the J end lost 2 bases, and 15 bases lay between the germline ends. The CDR3, as DNA: TGTGCCAGCAGCCAGAGGACAAGAGGTAACACTGAAGCTTTCTTT. This translates into CASSQRTRGNTEAFF.

This chain joins TRBV18 and TRBJ2-1; possible D gene TRBD2, 6 bases. The V gene lost 3 bases and the J gene lost 2 bases, with 8 bases spanning the gap. The CDR3 sequence is 14 residues long. Germline CDR1 and CDR2: KGHSH and LQKENI. The CDR3 region has the DNA TGTGCCAGCTCACCGGACTACCCCTACAATGAGCAGTTCTTC. Protein sequence: CASSPDYPYNEQFF.

The chain uses TRBV7-8 and TRBJ2-7, with TRBD1 identical over 7 bases. V shed 1 base and J 1 base; nucleotides not matched to a gene: 4. The CDR3 has 15 amino acids. The V gene's germline CDR1 is SGHVS and CDR2 FQNEAQ. CDR3 residues: CASSLGGQVSYEQYF. In DNA, the CDR3 is TGTGCCAGCAGCTTAGGAGGACAGGTTTCCTACGAGCAGTACTTC.

The chain employs TRBV11-2 and TRBJ2-1; the match to TRBD1 covers 8 bases. This CDR3 is built from 14 residues. J gave up 8 bases and V 1 base, and 4 bases lay outside the gene matches. In germline, CDR1 is SGHAT, CDR2 FQNNGV. The CDR3 region is CASSLGQGAYEQFF. The CDR3 DNA sequence: TGTGCCAGCAGCTTAGGGCAGGGGGCATATGAGCAGTTCTTC.

The chain links TRBV19 to TRBJ1-2, with D tentatively TRBD1 (6 bases). The ends were cut back, 7 bases at V and 0 bases at J, with 21 bases in the middle. The length of the CDR3 is 17 residues. Germline values: CDR1 LNHDA, CDR2 SQIVND (reference sequence). The DNA of the CDR3 is TGTGCCAGTACCGACGTGGGCAGGGGACAAGCTAACTATGGCTACACCTTC. This gives the protein CASTDVGRGQANYGYTF. The entire variable domain, with the rest obtained from reference TRBV19 and TRBJ1-2, is as follows: DGGITQSPKYLFRKEGQNVTLSCEQNLNHDAMYWYRQDPGQGLRLIYYSQIVNDFQKGDIAEGYSVSREKKESFPLTVTSAQKNPTAFYLCASTDVGRGQANYGYTFGSGTRLTVV.

This chain links TRBV9 with TRBJ2-1, with D perhaps TRBD2 (6 bases). The CDR3 spans 15 residues. The germline V gene has CDR1 SGDLS and CDR2 YYNGEE. Between the trimmed V and J ends, which lost 0 bases and 0 bases, there was a span of 7 bases. The chain's CDR3 is CASSVAGDSYNEQFF. The DNA of the CDR3 is TGTGCCAGCAGCGTAGCGGGAGACTCCTACAATGAGCAGTTCTTC.

This clone was seen only a few times. The chain combines TRBV10-1 with TRBJ1-1; 8 bases match TRBD1. This CDR3 has 14 amino acids. The ends lost 6 bases at V and 4 bases at J; junction bases unmatched: 7. Germline assignment: CDR1 WNHNN and CDR2 SYGVQD (reference sequence). CDR3 residues: CASRDRGKGTEAFF. CDR3 bases: TGCGCCAGCAGAGACAGGGGAAAGGGCACTGAAGCTTTCTTT.